Listed below are T cell receptor beta chains from one sample, sequenced in a study of human T cells and chemical hapten exposure. TCRdb re-analysed the RACE reads in MiXCR, keeping a single row per CDR3 protein. The sample carries about 120,000 distinct CDR3 sequences, about 14% recorded once. Sample: whole blood, taken in connection with sensitization to the hapten diphenylcyclopropenone (DPC). The source is a woman between 18 and 29 years old with alopecia areata. Some clones in this sample may be carry-over from other donors' samples. The CDR3 runs from the conserved cysteine through the conserved F or W. The D gene is left open where the match is weak. Not all rows give a size; the values are once, few, many and, for expanded clones, a class.

j_gene | d_gene | abundance | v_gene | CDR3nt | CDR3aa
TRBJ1-2 | - | few | TRBV4-3 | TGCGCCAGCAGCCAAGGACTGAGGACAGAAAAATATGGCTACACCTTC | CASSQGLRTEKYGYTF
TRBJ1-2 | - | - | TRBV2 | TGTGCCAGCAGTAAAGGGGGAAACTCCTATGGCTACACCTTC | CASSKGGNSYGYTF
TRBJ2-1 | - | - | TRBV29-1 | TGCAGCGTTGAAGGGATAATCCACAATGAGCAGTTCTTC | CSVEGIIHNEQFF
TRBJ2-1 | - | - | TRBV5-1 | TGCGCCAGCACCCGAAGTAGAGCGAATGAGCAGTTCTTC | CASTRSRANEQFF
TRBJ2-3 | - | - | TRBV7-6 | TGTGCCAGCAGCTTAGTCGCCGACCAGAAGCAGTATTTT | CASSLVADQKQYF
TRBJ2-2 | - | few | TRBV5-4 | TGTGCCAGCCGACAGGGAGGGGAGAACACCGGGGAGCTGTTTTTT | CASRQGGENTGELFF
TRBJ2-4 | - | - | TRBV18 | TGTGCCAGCTCACCACAGAAGGGTGGTGCCAAAAACATTCAGTACTTC | CASSPQKGGAKNIQYF
TRBJ1-6 | - | - | TRBV6-2/TRBV6-3 | TGTGCCAGCAACTACGTAGACCAGTCACCCCTCCACTTT | CASNYVDQSPLHF
TRBJ1-2 | - | - | TRBV5-6 | TGTGCCAGCAGCTCCGGACCCTATGGCTACACCTTC | CASSSGPYGYTF
TRBJ1-2 | TRBD1 | many | TRBV9 | TGTGCCAGCAGCGGGGGACAGTCCCCGCTTCACTATGGCTACACCTTC | CASSGGQSPLHYGYTF
TRBJ1-4 | - | - | TRBV7-9 | TGTGCCAGCAGCTTAGACGGGGGTAATGAAAAACTGTTTTTT | CASSLDGGNEKLFF
TRBJ1-5 | - | - | TRBV10-3 | TGTGCCATCAGTGAGCCGGGGAATCAGCCCCAGCATTTT | CAISEPGNQPQHF
TRBJ1-2 | - | many | TRBV20-1 | TGCAGTGCTAGAGATCTAAGACTATCGAGGGATGGCTACACCTTC | CSARDLRLSRDGYTF
TRBJ2-3 | TRBD1 | - | TRBV6-1 | TGTGCCAGCAGTGAATTGGGGGACAGAGAGCAGTATTTT | CASSELGDREQYF
TRBJ2-3 | TRBD2 | many | TRBV3-1 | TGTGCCAGCAGCCAACTCGCCCAGCGGGGGGGCAGTAACACAGATACGCAGTATTTT | CASSQLAQRGGSNTDTQYF
TRBJ2-7 | TRBD1 | few | TRBV10-2 | TGCGCCAGCAGTGAGGAGACAGGGACCCTCGAGCAGTACTTC | CASSEETGTLEQYF
TRBJ1-3 | - | - | TRBV6-6 | TGTGCCAGCAGTTCTCAGGGAAACACCATATATTTT | CASSSQGNTIYF
TRBJ1-2 | - | few | TRBV29-1 | TGCAGCGTTGTAGGCAGTACTAACTATGGCTACACCTTC | CSVVGSTNYGYTF
TRBJ2-7 | - | - | TRBV6-1 | TGTGCCAGCAGTTCCTCGGGTGCCCGCTCCTACGAGCAGTACTTC | CASSSSGARSYEQYF
TRBJ2-3 | TRBD2 | - | TRBV7-9 | TGTGCCAGCAGCCGTCCGTCAGCGGGGGACACAGATACGCAGTATTTT | CASSRPSAGDTDTQYF
TRBJ2-2 | - | many | TRBV27 | TGTGCCAGCAGTTTCACGTGGGAGGACACCGGGGAGCTGTTTTTT | CASSFTWEDTGELFF
TRBJ2-1 | TRBD1 | few | TRBV18 | TGTGCCAGCTCACCACTTGGACAGGGGGCCCACAATGAGCAGTTCTTC | CASSPLGQGAHNEQFF
TRBJ1-2 | - | many | TRBV11-1 | TGTGCCAGCAGCCCACTCGTGGCCTATGGCTACACCTTC | CASSPLVAYGYTF
TRBJ2-2 | TRBD1 | few | TRBV6-6 | TGTGCCAGCAGCCCAGGGGGTAACGGGGAGCTGTTTTTT | CASSPGGNGELFF
TRBJ2-7 | - | few | TRBV18 | TGTGCCAGCTCACCATCGCGTGGTCGGTCCTACGAGCAGTACTTC | CASSPSRGRSYEQYF
TRBJ1-5 | - | - | TRBV6-1 | TGTGCCAGCAGTGAATGGGAGGAGGGAAATCAGCCCCAGCATTTT | CASSEWEEGNQPQHF
TRBJ2-3 | - | many | TRBV11-2 | TGTGCCAGCAGCTTAGCATCAGATACGCAGTATTTT | CASSLASDTQYF
TRBJ2-7 | TRBD2 | many | TRBV4-2 | TGTGCCAGCAGAAAAGCGGCTAGCGGGGGGACCTACGAGCAGTACTTC | CASRKAASGGTYEQYF
TRBJ1-1 | - | few | TRBV29-1 | TGCAGCGGCCAAAGCTTGGCGGGAACTGAAGCTTTCTTT | CSGQSLAGTEAFF
TRBJ1-3 | - | many | TRBV27 | TGTGCCAGCAGTCTCAGGGAATCTGGAAACACCATATATTTT | CASSLRESGNTIYF
TRBJ2-3 | - | few | TRBV9 | TGTGCCAGCAGCGTGGAGGGGATCACAGATACGCAGTATTTT | CASSVEGITDTQYF
TRBJ2-1 | TRBD2 | few | TRBV12-3/TRBV12-4 | TGTGCCAGCAGTTCCTGGAGCGGGGGTTCCAAAAACAATCCCTACAATGAGCAGTTCTTC | CASSSWSGGSKNNPYNEQFF
TRBJ2-7 | - | - | TRBV20-1 | TGCAGTGCCCAGACAGACTACGAGCAGTACTTC | CSAQTDYEQYF
TRBJ1-2 | - | once | TRBV9 | TGTGCCAGCAGCAGGGGACGCGAATATGTGGGTGGCTACACCTTC | CASSRGREYVGGYTF
TRBJ2-3 | - | - | TRBV6-4 | TGTGCCAGCGCTTGGGGGGATGACGATACGCAGTATTTT | CASAWGDDDTQYF
TRBJ2-3 | TRBD2 | - | TRBV20-1 | TGCAGTGCTAGAGCGGGGGGGCGCGCAGATACGCGGTATTTT | CSARAGGRADTRYF
TRBJ2-7 | - | - | TRBV6-2/TRBV6-3 | TGTGCCAGCAGTCCCCCGGCCAACTACGAGCAGTACTTC | CASSPPANYEQYF
TRBJ1-1 | - | - | TRBV6-5 | TGTGCCAGCAGTCCCCGACAGGTGTTGAGCACTGAAGCTTTCTTT | CASSPRQVLSTEAFF
TRBJ1-5 | - | few | TRBV6-5 | TGTGCCAGCAGGAATAGCAATCAGCCCCAGCATTTT | CASRNSNQPQHF
TRBJ2-7 | - | - | TRBV29-1 | TGCAGCGTGGTCAGCCCGGACAGATCGGGATTGTACGAGCAGTACTTC | CSVVSPDRSGLYEQYF